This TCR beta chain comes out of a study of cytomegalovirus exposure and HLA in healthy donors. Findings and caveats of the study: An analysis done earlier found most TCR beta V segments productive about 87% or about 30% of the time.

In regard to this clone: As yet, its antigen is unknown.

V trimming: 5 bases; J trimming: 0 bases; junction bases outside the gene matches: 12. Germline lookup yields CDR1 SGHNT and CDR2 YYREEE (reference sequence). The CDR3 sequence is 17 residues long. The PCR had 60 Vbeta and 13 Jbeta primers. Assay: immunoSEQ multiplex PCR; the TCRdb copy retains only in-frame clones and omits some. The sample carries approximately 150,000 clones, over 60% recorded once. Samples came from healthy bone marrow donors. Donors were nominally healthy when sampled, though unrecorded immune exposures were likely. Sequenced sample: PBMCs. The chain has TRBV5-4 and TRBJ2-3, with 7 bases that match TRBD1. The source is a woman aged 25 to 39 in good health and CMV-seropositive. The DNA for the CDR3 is TGTGCCAGCAGGCACCGGGACAGAGTAGAAAGCACAGATACGCAGTATTTT. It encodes CASRHRDRVESTDTQYF.